Listed here are 24 T cell receptor beta chains from one sample, sequenced in a study of cytomegalovirus exposure and HLA in healthy donors (dated by TCRdb to about 2017). Library prep was done by the immunoSEQ multiplex PCR assay. For the multiplex PCR, a mixture combining 60 forward primers for TCR Vbeta segments and 13 reverse primers for TCR Jbeta segments was used. Imported from immuneACCESS, the table was reduced by TCRdb to in-frame sequences with V and J called. These copies leave out some clones; in studies compared against another copy, an unresolved V gene accounts for under half, and the cause of the remainder is not known. For this sample the table gives 84,000 or so clones, of which approximately 80% were detected only once. 2.7% of the sample comes from the top ten. The sample was PBMCs. The receptors originated from a man under 40 in good health and CMV-seronegative.

V and J are TRBV27 and TRBJ2-7, with TRBD2 as a possible D gene (6 bases). The V end lost 5 bases, the J end lost 6 bases, and 11 bases lay between the germline ends. Germline values: CDR1 MNHEY, CDR2 SMNVEV (reference sequence). The CDR3 totals 12 residues. CDR3 sequence reads: CASSPHGSEQYF. CDR3 in DNA: TGTGCCAGCAGTCCCCACGGGAGCGAGCAGTACTTC.

This chain connects TRBV11-2 to TRBJ1-2, with TRBD1 matching over 7 bases. CDR1 is SGHAT, CDR2 FQNNGV, per germline. The J segment lost 8 bases and the V segment lost 0 bases, leaving 9 bases of the junction unmatched. This CDR3 is 15 amino acids long. The CDR3 region has the DNA TGTGCCAGCAGCTTAGAGACGGGACAGACAGGGGGCTACACCTTC. Translated, it gives CASSLETGQTGGYTF.

The chain carries TRBV19 and TRBJ1-5, with TRBD1 matching over 7 bases. Germline V gene data show CDR1 as LNHDA and CDR2 as SQIVND (reference sequence). The CDR3 covers 14 residues. V shed 5 bases and J 3 bases; nucleotides not matched to a gene: 4. CDR3 in amino acids: CASSGTAFNQPQHF. The CDR3 DNA sequence: TGTGCCAGTAGTGGGACAGCCTTCAATCAGCCCCAGCATTTT.

The chain carries TRBV5-6 and TRBJ1-1, with 8 positions matching TRBD1. CDR1 and CDR2 from the germline V gene are SGHDT and YYEEEE. This CDR3 has 17 residues. V lost 4 bases, J lost 1 base, and 12 bases stayed unmatched. DNA for the CDR3: TGTGCCAGCAGCCAAACCCAGGGGGCCGGATCGAACACTGAAGCTTTCTTT. It translates to CASSQTQGAGSNTEAFF.

The CDR3 DNA is TGTGCCAGCAGCCCTACCGGCGGGGGGGCCGTTTCGGAGACCCAGTACTTC. It codes for CASSPTGGGAVSETQYF. The chain has TRBV7-2 and TRBJ2-5; TRBD2 agrees at 9 bases. Germline CDR1 SGHTA, CDR2 FQGNSA. The CDR3 spans 17 residues. V gave up 5 bases and J gave up 5 bases; unmatched junction bases: 15.

V usage is TRBV5-1 and J usage is TRBJ2-7; possible D gene TRBD2, 6 bases. Per germline, CDR1 SGHRS and CDR2 YFSETQ. V dropped 4 bases and J dropped 4 bases, with 12 bases sitting between them. The CDR3 runs 13 residues. The CDR3 sequence: CASSPRLDYEQYF. CDR3 nucleotide sequence: TGCGCCAGCAGCCCCCGACTAGATTACGAGCAGTACTTC.

This chain links TRBV4-3 with TRBJ1-5; D unresolved. The CDR3 length is 14 residues. Trimming pared 4 bases from V and 7 bases from J, leaving 14 bases between. In germline, CDR1 is LGHNA, CDR2 YSLEER. The CDR3 coding sequence is TGCGCCAGCAGCCCAGACCCTACGAGGCAGCCCCAGCATTTT. This gives the protein CASSPDPTRQPQHF.

V gene TRBV6-1 combines with J gene TRBJ1-5; 9 positions agree with TRBD1. The germline CDR1 and CDR2 sequences are MNHNS and SASEGT. The CDR3 has 16 amino acids. Unmatched junction bases numbered 12, after V lost 4 bases and J lost 8 bases. The CDR3 DNA sequence: TGTGCCAGCAGTGCCAACCGGGACAGGGCGAGTGAGCCCCAGCATTTT. This codes for CASSANRDRASEPQHF.

The chain couples TRBV6-1 to TRBJ1-5; no clear D. This CDR3 has 15 residues. V was clipped by 2 bases and J by 3 bases, with 11 bases between them. Per the germline V gene, CDR1 is MNHNS and CDR2 is SASEGT. In DNA form, the CDR3 reads TGTGCCAGCAGTGAAAGCCCTAACTTCAATCAGCCCCAGCATTTT. Its protein is CASSESPNFNQPQHF.

The chain couples TRBV2 to TRBJ1-1; perhaps TRBD1 as D (6 bases). The V and J ends lost 6 bases and 3 bases respectively, with 20 bases between them. CDR3 length: 16 amino acids. Germline V gene lookup returns CDR1 SNHLY and CDR2 FYNNEI. The CDR3 DNA follows: TGTGCCAGCAGCGGTACAGGGAGGGTTGAGGACACTGAAGCTTTCTTT. Translation: CASSGTGRVEDTEAFF. Drawing the rest from reference TRBV2 and TRBJ1-1, the complete variable domain is EPEVTQTPSHQVTQMGQEVILRCVPISNHLYFYWYRQILGQKVEFLVSFYNNEISEKSEIFDDQFSVERPDGSNFTLKIRSTKLEDSAMYFCASSGTGRVEDTEAFFGQGTRLTVV.

The V and J genes are TRBV7-8 and TRBJ1-1; TRBD1 agrees at 11 bases. The J segment lost 2 bases and the V segment lost 4 bases, leaving 3 bases of the junction unmatched. Germline values: CDR1 SGHVS, CDR2 FQNEAQ. This CDR3 is built from 15 residues. CDR3 DNA sequence: TGTGCCAGCAGCTCGGGACAGGGGGTTAACACTGAAGCTTTCTTT. It encodes CASSSGQGVNTEAFF.

This chain connects TRBV6-5 to TRBJ1-6, with D hard to call. The V end was cut by 5 bases, the J end by 8 bases, with 7 bases between. Germline lookup yields CDR1 MNHEY and CDR2 SVGAGI. The CDR3 is 12 residues long. The CDR3 sequence: CASSGTDSPLHF. DNA for the CDR3: TGTGCCAGCAGTGGCACCGATTCACCCCTCCACTTT.

The chain uses TRBV7-2 and TRBJ1-6, with 7 bases fitting TRBD1. After removal of 6 bases from V and 7 bases from J, the junction contained 6 bases not matched to a gene. CDR1 and CDR2 (germline): SGHTA, FQGNSA. This CDR3 has 14 amino acids. Written as DNA, the CDR3 is TGTGCCAGCAGGAGGGACAGTGAGAATTCACCCCTCCACTTT. Protein: CASRRDSENSPLHF.

V usage is TRBV28 and J usage is TRBJ1-2; D unclear. The V gene's germline CDR1 is MDHEN and CDR2 SYDVKM. V lost 5 bases, J lost 7 bases, and 14 bases lay in between. The CDR3 spans 13 residues. The CDR3 is CASSPLSESGYTF. CDR3 sequence (DNA): TGTGCCAGCAGTCCACTTTCCGAGTCTGGCTACACCTTC.

This clone was seen only a few times. For the CDR3, the DNA is TGTGCCAGCAGACTAGCGGGGGGCAAACAAGAGACCCAGTACTTC. Amino acid sequence: CASRLAGGKQETQYF. The V and J genes are TRBV27 and TRBJ2-5; 12 nucleotides agree with TRBD2. Germline lookup yields CDR1 MNHEY and CDR2 SMNVEV (reference sequence). The trim removed 6 bases at V and 2 bases at J, leaving 4 bases unmatched. This CDR3 comprises 15 residues.

This clone has a single count. CDR3 in DNA: TGCGCCAGCAGCTTTACAGGGGACAACACTGAAGCTTTCTTT. Translated, it gives CASSFTGDNTEAFF. This chain connects TRBV5-1 to TRBJ1-1; 7 bases align to TRBD1. The V gene end was trimmed by 2 bases and the J gene end by 2 bases; junction bases not matched to a gene: 3. The CDR3 spans 14 residues. In germline, CDR1 is SGHRS, CDR2 YFSETQ.

This clone has just a few counts. The V and J genes are TRBV30 and TRBJ1-1; D may be TRBD1 (5 bases). Trimming removed 2 bases from V and 2 bases from J, with 9 bases in between. There are 13 residues in the CDR3. Germline values: CDR1 GTSNPN, CDR2 SVGIG (reference sequence). The CDR3 here is CAWSLQVNTEAFF. CDR3 DNA: TGTGCCTGGAGTTTACAGGTTAACACTGAAGCTTTCTTT.

This sequence joins TRBV29-1 and TRBJ1-2; TRBD1 matches 9 bases. Trimming removed 6 bases from V and 5 bases from J; junction bases left unmatched: 7. Germline V gene sequence: CDR1 SQVTM, CDR2 ANQGSEA. This CDR3 contains 13 residues. CDR3 region: CSVRTGAGYGYTF. CDR3 DNA sequence: TGCAGCGTCAGGACAGGGGCTGGTTATGGCTACACCTTC.

The chain joins TRBV18 to TRBJ1-4; D may be TRBD1 (5 bases). The CDR3 contains 16 residues. Trimming pared 2 bases from V and 6 bases from J, leaving 16 bases between. CDR1 is KGHSH, CDR2 LQKENI, per germline. CDR3 loop: CASSPISAGRYEKLFF. In DNA, the CDR3 is TGTGCCAGCTCACCAATCTCGGCAGGGCGGTATGAAAAACTGTTTTTT.

The chain has TRBV5-5 and TRBJ1-6, with 8 bases identical to TRBD1. Germline loops: CDR1 SGHKS, CDR2 YYEKEE (reference sequence). Trimming cost V 2 bases and J 8 bases; bases outside gene matches: 6. The CDR3 spans 15 residues. CDR3 sequence: CASSFLDRGYSPLHF. CDR3 nucleotides: TGTGCCAGCAGCTTCCTTGACAGGGGATATTCACCCCTCCACTTT. Together with reference TRBV5-5 and TRBJ1-6, the CDR3 gives the full variable domain: DAGVTQSPTHLIKTRGQQVTLRCSPISGHKSVSWYQQVLGQGPQFIFQYYEKEERGRGNFPDRFSARQFPNYSSELNVNALLLGDSALYLCASSFLDRGYSPLHFGNGTRLTVT.

The chain is built from TRBV27 and TRBJ1-1; D unresolved. This CDR3 comprises 15 residues. V lost 2 bases to trimming and J lost 5 bases, with 15 bases between them. From germline, CDR1 is MNHEY and CDR2 SMNVEV (reference sequence). The CDR3 region is CASSLRGTGSTEAFF. CDR3 sequence (DNA): TGTGCCAGCAGTTTACGGGGAACTGGATCGACTGAAGCTTTCTTT.

The CDR3 is CASSVYLEQGLPGNTIYF. The CDR3 DNA is TGTGCCAGCAGCGTATACTTGGAACAGGGTCTACCTGGAAACACCATATATTTT. The chain links TRBV9 to TRBJ1-3, with D possibly matching TRBD1 (6 bases). The germline V gene encodes CDR1 SGDLS and CDR2 YYNGEE. The V and J ends lost 1 base and 2 bases respectively, with 19 bases between them. This CDR3 is built from 18 residues.

The chain is built from TRBV9 and TRBJ2-5; D possibly corresponds to TRBD2 (7 bases). Trimming pared 0 bases from V and 4 bases from J, leaving 13 bases between. Per the germline V gene, CDR1 is SGDLS and CDR2 is YYNGEE. The CDR3 has 15 amino acids. Here the CDR3 reads CASSVGGGAGETQYF. The CDR3, as DNA: TGTGCCAGCAGCGTAGGAGGGGGGGCGGGAGAGACCCAGTACTTC. The whole variable domain, filled in from reference TRBV9 and TRBJ2-5, reads DSGVTQTPKHLITATGQRVTLRCSPRSGDLSVYWYQQSLDQGLQFLIQYYNGEERAKGNILERFSAQQFPDLHSELNLSSLELGDSALYFCASSVGGGAGETQYFGPGTRLLVL.

The chain carries TRBV11-2 and TRBJ1-2; TRBD1 agrees at 7 bases. Germline V gene lookup returns CDR1 SGHAT and CDR2 FQNNGV. The V and J ends lost 3 bases and 4 bases, in that order; junction bases with no gene match: 14. The CDR3 sequence is 17 residues long. CDR3 in amino acids: CASSFTDLLGQAYGYTF. CDR3 in DNA: TGTGCCAGCAGCTTCACCGACCTCCTTGGACAGGCCTATGGCTACACCTTC. Based on the CDR3 plus reference TRBV11-2 and TRBJ1-2, the full variable domain is EAGVAQSPRYKIIEKRQSVAFWCNPISGHATLYWYQQILGQGPKLLIQFQNNGVVDDSQLPKDRFSAERLKGVDSTLKIQPAKLEDSAVYLCASSFTDLLGQAYGYTFGSGTRLTVV.